This TCR beta chain comes out of a study of T cells of healthy individuals. From the 5' RACE reads, TCRdb called clonotypes with MiXCR, one entry per CDR3 protein. The repertoire consists of 90,000 to 100,000 distinct CDR3 sequences, with roughly a sixth occurring once and the leading ten covering around 6.4%. This clonotype was recorded many times. Germline CDR1 MRHNA, CDR2 SNTAGT. V dropped 4 bases and J dropped 7 bases, with 10 bases sitting between them. The CDR3 contains 12 residues. The genes are TRBV6-4 and TRBJ1-1, with D perhaps matching TRBD1 (5 bases). The clonotype was recovered from a human donor in good health. CDR3 region: CASSGDGNEAFF. DNA of the CDR3: TGTGCCAGCAGTGGGGACGGCAATGAAGCTTTCTTT.